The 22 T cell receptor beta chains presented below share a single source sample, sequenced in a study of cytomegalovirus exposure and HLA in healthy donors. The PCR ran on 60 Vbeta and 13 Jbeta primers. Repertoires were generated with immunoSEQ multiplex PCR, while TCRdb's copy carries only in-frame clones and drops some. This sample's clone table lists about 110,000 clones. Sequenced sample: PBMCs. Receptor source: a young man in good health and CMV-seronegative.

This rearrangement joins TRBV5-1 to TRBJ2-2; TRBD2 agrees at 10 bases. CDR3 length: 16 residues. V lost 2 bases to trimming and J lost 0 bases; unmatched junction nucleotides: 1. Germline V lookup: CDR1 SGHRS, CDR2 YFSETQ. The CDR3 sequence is CASSFLAGANTGELFF. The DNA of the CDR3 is TGCGCCAGCAGCTTTCTAGCGGGGGCGAACACCGGGGAGCTGTTTTTT.

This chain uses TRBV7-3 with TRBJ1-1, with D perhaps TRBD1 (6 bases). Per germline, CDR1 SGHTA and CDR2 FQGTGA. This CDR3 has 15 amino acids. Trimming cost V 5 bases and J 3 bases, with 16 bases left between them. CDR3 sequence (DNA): TGTGCCAGCAGCCCACCGGGGGGCAAGGACACTGAAGCTTTCTTT. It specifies CASSPPGGKDTEAFF.

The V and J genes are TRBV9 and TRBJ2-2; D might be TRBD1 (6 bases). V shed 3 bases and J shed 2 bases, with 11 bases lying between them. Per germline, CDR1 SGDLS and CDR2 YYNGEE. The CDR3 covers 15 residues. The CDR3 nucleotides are TGTGCCAGCAGCGCGCAGGGGAGCAACACCGGGGAGCTGTTTTTT. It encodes CASSAQGSNTGELFF.

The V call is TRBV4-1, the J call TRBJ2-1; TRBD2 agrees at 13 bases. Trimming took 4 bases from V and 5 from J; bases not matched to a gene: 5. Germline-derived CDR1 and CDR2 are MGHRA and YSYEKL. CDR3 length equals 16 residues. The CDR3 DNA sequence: TGCGCCAGCAGCCGGGGGACTAGCGGGGCCCACAATGAGCAGTTCTTC. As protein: CASSRGTSGAHNEQFF.

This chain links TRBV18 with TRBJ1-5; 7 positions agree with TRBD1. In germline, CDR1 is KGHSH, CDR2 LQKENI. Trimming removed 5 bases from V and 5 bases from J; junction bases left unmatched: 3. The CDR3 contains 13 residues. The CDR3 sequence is CASSSDRDQPQHF. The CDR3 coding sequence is TGTGCCAGCTCATCTGACAGGGATCAGCCCCAGCATTTT. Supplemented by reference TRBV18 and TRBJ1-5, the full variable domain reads NAGVMQNPRHLVRRRGQEARLRCSPMKGHSHVYWYRQLPEEGLKFMVYLQKENIIDESGMPKERFSAEFPKEGPSILRIQQVVRGDSAAYFCASSSDRDQPQHFGDGTRLSIL.

The CDR3 DNA reads TGTGCCAGCAGGAGGGGGGGGGCGGCTGGCTACACCTTC. Translation: CASRRGGAAGYTF. The rearrangement joins TRBV2 to TRBJ1-2, with a possible D match to TRBD1 (6 bases). V was shortened by 6 bases and J by 7 bases, with 15 bases between the two germline ends. The CDR3 is 13 residues long. Germline V lookup: CDR1 SNHLY, CDR2 FYNNEI.

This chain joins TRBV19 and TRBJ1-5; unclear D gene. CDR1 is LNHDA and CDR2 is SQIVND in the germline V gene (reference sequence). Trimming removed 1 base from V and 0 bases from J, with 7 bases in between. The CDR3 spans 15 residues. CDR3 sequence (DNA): TGTGCCAGTAGTATAGTTGCCGGTAGCAATCAGCCCCAGCATTTT. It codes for CASSIVAGSNQPQHF.

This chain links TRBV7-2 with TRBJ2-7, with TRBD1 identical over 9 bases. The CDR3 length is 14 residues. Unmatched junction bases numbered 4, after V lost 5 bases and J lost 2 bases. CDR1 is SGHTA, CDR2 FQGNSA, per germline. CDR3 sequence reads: CASSRDRATYEQYF. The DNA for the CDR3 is TGTGCCAGCAGCCGGGACAGGGCTACCTACGAGCAGTACTTC.

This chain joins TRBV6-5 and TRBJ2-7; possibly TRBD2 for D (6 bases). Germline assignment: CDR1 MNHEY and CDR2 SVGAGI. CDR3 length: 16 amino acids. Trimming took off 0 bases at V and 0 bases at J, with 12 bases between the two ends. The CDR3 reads CASSYSIGGSSYEQYF. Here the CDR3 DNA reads TGTGCCAGCAGTTACTCTATCGGGGGTAGCTCCTACGAGCAGTACTTC.

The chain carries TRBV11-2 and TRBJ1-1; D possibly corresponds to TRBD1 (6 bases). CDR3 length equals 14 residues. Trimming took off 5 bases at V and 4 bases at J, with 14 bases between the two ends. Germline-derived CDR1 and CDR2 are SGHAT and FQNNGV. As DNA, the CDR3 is TGTGCCAGCAGCGTCCGGGGGGCGGGCACTGAAGCTTTCTTT. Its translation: CASSVRGAGTEAFF.

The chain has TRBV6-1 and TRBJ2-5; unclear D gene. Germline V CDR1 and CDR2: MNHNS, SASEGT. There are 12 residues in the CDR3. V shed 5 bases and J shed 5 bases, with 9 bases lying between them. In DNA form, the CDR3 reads TGTGCCAGCAGTCGAGTTTTGGAGACCCAGTACTTC. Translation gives CASSRVLETQYF.

In DNA form, the CDR3 reads TGTGCCAGCAGCTGGGGGCCCCTGCAGTACTTC. It specifies CASSWGPLQYF. The rearrangement links TRBV5-4 to TRBJ2-7; tentative D call: TRBD1 (6 bases). The V gene's germline CDR1 is SGHNT and CDR2 YYREEE (reference sequence). Trimming cost V 3 bases and J 9 bases, with 10 bases left between them. The CDR3 totals 11 residues.

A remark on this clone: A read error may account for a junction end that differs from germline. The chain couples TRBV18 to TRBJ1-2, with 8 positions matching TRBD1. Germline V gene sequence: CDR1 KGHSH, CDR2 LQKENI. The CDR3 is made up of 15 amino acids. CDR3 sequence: CASSPGTGANCGYTF. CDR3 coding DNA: TGTGCCAGCTCACCTGGGACAGGCGCTAACTGTGGCTACACCTTC.

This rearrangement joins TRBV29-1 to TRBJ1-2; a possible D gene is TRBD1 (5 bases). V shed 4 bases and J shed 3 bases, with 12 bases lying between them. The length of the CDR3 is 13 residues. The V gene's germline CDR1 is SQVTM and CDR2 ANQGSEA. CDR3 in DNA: TGCAGCGTTGTGGGGGGGGAGGACTATGGCTACACCTTC. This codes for CSVVGGEDYGYTF.

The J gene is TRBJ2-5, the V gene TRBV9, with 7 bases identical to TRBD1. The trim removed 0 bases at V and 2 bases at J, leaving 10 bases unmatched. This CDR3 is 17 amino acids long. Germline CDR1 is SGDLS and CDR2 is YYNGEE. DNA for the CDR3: TGTGCCAGCAGCGTAGCAAACGGGGCAGGGGGTCAAGAGACCCAGTACTTC. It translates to CASSVANGAGGQETQYF.

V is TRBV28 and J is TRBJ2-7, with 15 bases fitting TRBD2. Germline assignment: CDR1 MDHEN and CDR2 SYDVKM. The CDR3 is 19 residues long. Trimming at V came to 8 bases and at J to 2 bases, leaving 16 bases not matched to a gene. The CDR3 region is CASRSRQGLAGGSPYEQYF. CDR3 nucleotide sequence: TGTGCCAGCCGATCGAGACAGGGACTAGCGGGGGGCTCCCCCTACGAGCAGTACTTC. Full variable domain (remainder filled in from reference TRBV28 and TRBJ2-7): DVKVTQSSRYLVKRTGEKVFLECVQDMDHENMFWYRQDPGLGLRLIYFSYDVKMKEKGDIPEGYSVSREKKERFSLILESASTNQTSMYLCASRSRQGLAGGSPYEQYFGPGTRLTVT.

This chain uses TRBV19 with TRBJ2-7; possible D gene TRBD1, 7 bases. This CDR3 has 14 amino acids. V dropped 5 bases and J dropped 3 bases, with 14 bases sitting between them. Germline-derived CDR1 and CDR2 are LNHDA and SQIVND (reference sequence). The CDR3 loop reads CASSPRDSLYEQYF. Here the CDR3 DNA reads TGTGCCAGTAGTCCGCGGGACAGCCTCTACGAGCAGTACTTC.

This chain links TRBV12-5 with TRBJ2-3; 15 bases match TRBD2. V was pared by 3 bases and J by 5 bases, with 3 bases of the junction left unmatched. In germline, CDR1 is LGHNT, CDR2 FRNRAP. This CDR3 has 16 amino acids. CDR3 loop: CASGFGLAGGQDTQYF. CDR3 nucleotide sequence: TGTGCTAGTGGTTTCGGACTAGCGGGGGGGCAAGATACGCAGTATTTT.

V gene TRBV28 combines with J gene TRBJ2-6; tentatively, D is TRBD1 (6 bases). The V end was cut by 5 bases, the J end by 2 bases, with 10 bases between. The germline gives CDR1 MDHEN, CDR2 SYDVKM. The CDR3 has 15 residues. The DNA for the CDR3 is TGTGCCAGCAGTCCAGGGGCGGCTGGGGCCAACGTCCTGACTTTC. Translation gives CASSPGAAGANVLTF.

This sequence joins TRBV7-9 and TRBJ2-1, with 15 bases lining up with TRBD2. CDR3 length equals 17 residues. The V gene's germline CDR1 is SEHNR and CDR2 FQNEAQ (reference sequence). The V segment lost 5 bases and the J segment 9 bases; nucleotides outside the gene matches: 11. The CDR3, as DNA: TGTGCCAGCAGCGATATCGGACTAGCGGGGGGGCTCGGTGAGCAGTTCTTC. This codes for CASSDIGLAGGLGEQFF.

This chain's CDR3 is CASSNSRSAGNYNEQFF. CDR3 DNA sequence: TGTGCCAGTAGTAACTCCCGGTCGGCAGGGAACTACAATGAGCAGTTCTTC. The J gene is TRBJ2-1, the V gene TRBV19, with D perhaps TRBD1 (5 bases). CDR1 and CDR2 (germline): LNHDA, SQIVND (reference sequence). CDR3 length equals 17 residues. Trimming pared 4 bases from V and 3 bases from J, leaving 19 bases between.

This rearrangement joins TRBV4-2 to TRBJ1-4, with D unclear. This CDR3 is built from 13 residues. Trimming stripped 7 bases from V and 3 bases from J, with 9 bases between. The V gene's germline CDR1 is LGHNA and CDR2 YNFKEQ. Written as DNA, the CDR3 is TGTGCCAGCACCTCGGGGTCTAATGAAAAACTGTTTTTT. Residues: CASTSGSNEKLFF.